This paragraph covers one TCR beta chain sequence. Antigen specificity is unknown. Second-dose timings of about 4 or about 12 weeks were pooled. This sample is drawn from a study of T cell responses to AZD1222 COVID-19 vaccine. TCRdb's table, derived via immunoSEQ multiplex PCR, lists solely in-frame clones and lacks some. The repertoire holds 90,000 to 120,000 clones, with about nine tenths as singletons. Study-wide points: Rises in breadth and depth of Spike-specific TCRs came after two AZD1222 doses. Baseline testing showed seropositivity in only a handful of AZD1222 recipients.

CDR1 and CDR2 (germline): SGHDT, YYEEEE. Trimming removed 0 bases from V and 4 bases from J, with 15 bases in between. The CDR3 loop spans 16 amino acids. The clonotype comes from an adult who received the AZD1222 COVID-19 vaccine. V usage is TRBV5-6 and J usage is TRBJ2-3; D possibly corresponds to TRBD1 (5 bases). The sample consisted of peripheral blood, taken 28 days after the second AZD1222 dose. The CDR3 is CASSLGLGQGPDTQYF. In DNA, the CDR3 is TGTGCCAGCAGCTTGGGTCTGGGGCAGGGCCCAGATACGCAGTATTTT.